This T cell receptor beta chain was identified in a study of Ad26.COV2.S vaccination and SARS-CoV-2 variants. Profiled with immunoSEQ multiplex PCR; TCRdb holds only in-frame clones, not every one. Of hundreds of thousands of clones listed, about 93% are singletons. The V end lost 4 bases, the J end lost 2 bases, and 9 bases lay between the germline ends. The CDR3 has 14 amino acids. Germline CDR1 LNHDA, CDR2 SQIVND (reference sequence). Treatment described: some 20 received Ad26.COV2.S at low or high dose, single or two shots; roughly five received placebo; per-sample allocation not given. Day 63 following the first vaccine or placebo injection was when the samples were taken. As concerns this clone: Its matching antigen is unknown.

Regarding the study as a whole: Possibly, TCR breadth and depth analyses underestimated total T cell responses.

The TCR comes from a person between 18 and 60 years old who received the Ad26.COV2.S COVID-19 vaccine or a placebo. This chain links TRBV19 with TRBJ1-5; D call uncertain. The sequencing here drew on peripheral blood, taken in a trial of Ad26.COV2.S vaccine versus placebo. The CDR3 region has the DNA TGTGCCAGTAGTAGACGCCTTGGCAATCAGCCCCAGCATTTT. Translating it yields CASSRRLGNQPQHF.